A selection of T cell receptor beta chains follows, all from one sample in a study of blood T cell repertoires in COVID-19. This table comes from immunoSEQ multiplex PCR, and its TCRdb copy is limited to in-frame clones, with some not included. Counted here are approximately 170,000 clones, roughly 80% occurring once; the ten biggest clones make up roughly 15%. Sequenced material: peripheral blood. These receptors were collected from a woman aged 65 to 85 with COVID-19, enrolled during active disease. Each CDR3 is given without its conserved first and last residue. The order of the fields is D gene, V gene, J gene, CDR3 protein. The D gene is left open where the match is weak.

D gene: TRBD1; V gene: TRBV28; J gene: TRBJ1-2; CDR3 protein: ASDRAKNYGYT
D gene: TRBD2; V gene: TRBV5-8; J gene: TRBJ2-1; CDR3 protein: ASSLAISGFVGLEQF
D gene: -; V gene: TRBV2; J gene: TRBJ1-1; CDR3 protein: ASDRMNTEAF
D gene: -; V gene: TRBV6-5; J gene: TRBJ2-3; CDR3 protein: ASRRDSASTDTQY
D gene: TRBD1; V gene: TRBV19; J gene: TRBJ2-2; CDR3 protein: ASRTGEARTGELF
D gene: -; V gene: TRBV27; J gene: TRBJ2-1; CDR3 protein: ASSTVLASSYNEQF
D gene: TRBD1; V gene: TRBV4-1; J gene: TRBJ1-2; CDR3 protein: ASSQVEGAQRGGYT
D gene: -; V gene: TRBV2; J gene: TRBJ1-3; CDR3 protein: ASRRTDRSGNTIY
D gene: -; V gene: TRBV11-3; J gene: TRBJ1-1; CDR3 protein: ASSLDLGKADSNTEAF
D gene: TRBD1; V gene: TRBV7-6; J gene: TRBJ1-5; CDR3 protein: ASSHGAGGSLGSNQPQH
D gene: -; V gene: TRBV5-1; J gene: TRBJ2-7; CDR3 protein: ASRLANYEQY
D gene: TRBD1; V gene: TRBV5-6; J gene: TRBJ2-3; CDR3 protein: ASSFDRGTDTQY
D gene: TRBD2; V gene: TRBV3-1/TRBV3-2; J gene: TRBJ2-2; CDR3 protein: ASSQEAKRGNTGELF
D gene: -; V gene: TRBV2; J gene: TRBJ1-2; CDR3 protein: ASSEDRNYGYT
D gene: TRBD2; V gene: TRBV6-5; J gene: TRBJ2-3; CDR3 protein: ASSYGLAMTDTQY
D gene: TRBD2; V gene: TRBV5-1; J gene: TRBJ2-1; CDR3 protein: ASSTTGGSYNEQF
D gene: -; V gene: TRBV24-1; J gene: TRBJ1-2; CDR3 protein: ATSDTQVFYGYT
D gene: -; V gene: TRBV6-5; J gene: TRBJ2-1; CDR3 protein: ASRDTGWLNEQF
D gene: -; V gene: TRBV11-3; J gene: TRBJ1-3; CDR3 protein: ASSSGHSGNTIY
D gene: -; V gene: TRBV5-6; J gene: TRBJ1-6; CDR3 protein: ASSSGSPYNSPLH
D gene: -; V gene: TRBV19; J gene: TRBJ2-2; CDR3 protein: ASPKEGKTIARDLPGELF
D gene: -; V gene: TRBV27; J gene: TRBJ2-1; CDR3 protein: ASSLRPQRSSYNEQF
D gene: -; V gene: TRBV28; J gene: TRBJ1-3; CDR3 protein: ASSLPPGSGNTIY
D gene: TRBD2; V gene: TRBV5-5; J gene: TRBJ2-3; CDR3 protein: ASSYGTSGTASTDTQY
D gene: -; V gene: TRBV5-4; J gene: TRBJ1-5; CDR3 protein: ASSPDGRDQPQH
D gene: TRBD1; V gene: TRBV3-1/TRBV3-2; J gene: TRBJ2-1; CDR3 protein: ASSHTPIGGHGQF
D gene: TRBD1; V gene: TRBV7-8; J gene: TRBJ1-1; CDR3 protein: ASSSGQGTNTEAF
D gene: -; V gene: TRBV12-3/TRBV12-4; J gene: TRBJ2-7; CDR3 protein: ASSLGDTYEQY
D gene: TRBD1; V gene: TRBV6-5; J gene: TRBJ1-1; CDR3 protein: ASSRSDRGGAF
D gene: -; V gene: TRBV30; J gene: TRBJ2-2; CDR3 protein: AWSRSAGELF
D gene: TRBD2; V gene: TRBV6-9; J gene: TRBJ2-7; CDR3 protein: ASSKRPGLANPSYEQY
D gene: TRBD2; V gene: TRBV5-3; J gene: TRBJ2-1; CDR3 protein: ARIAGGLSYNEQF
D gene: TRBD2; V gene: TRBV2; J gene: TRBJ2-3; CDR3 protein: ARSGGAGYTDTQY
D gene: TRBD2; V gene: TRBV7-2; J gene: TRBJ2-6; CDR3 protein: ASSLGGGRGANVLT
D gene: TRBD1; V gene: TRBV5-6; J gene: TRBJ2-1; CDR3 protein: ASSLQGAGTAAVF
D gene: TRBD1; V gene: TRBV2; J gene: TRBJ2-5; CDR3 protein: ASAGQGTISTQTQY
D gene: -; V gene: TRBV30; J gene: TRBJ2-1; CDR3 protein: AWSRRRAGNEQF
D gene: -; V gene: TRBV3-1/TRBV3-2; J gene: TRBJ1-2; CDR3 protein: ASSHPTSYGYT
D gene: TRBD2; V gene: TRBV7-8; J gene: TRBJ2-2; CDR3 protein: ASRTSTSSGELF
D gene: TRBD1; V gene: TRBV6-6; J gene: TRBJ1-6; CDR3 protein: ASSKGQLNSPLH
D gene: TRBD1; V gene: TRBV10-1; J gene: TRBJ2-1; CDR3 protein: ASRTGGSDNEQF
D gene: TRBD1; V gene: TRBV3-1/TRBV3-2; J gene: TRBJ1-6; CDR3 protein: ASSPTGATDNSPLH
D gene: -; V gene: TRBV5-1; J gene: TRBJ1-1; CDR3 protein: ASSLGGRNTEAF
D gene: -; V gene: TRBV19; J gene: TRBJ2-2; CDR3 protein: ASISGIVTTGELF
D gene: -; V gene: TRBV9; J gene: TRBJ2-1; CDR3 protein: ASSVSPYNEQF
D gene: TRBD1; V gene: TRBV19; J gene: TRBJ1-5; CDR3 protein: ASSPSRQGGNQPQH
D gene: -; V gene: TRBV5-6; J gene: TRBJ1-5; CDR3 protein: ASSLVGDSNQPQH
D gene: -; V gene: TRBV25-1; J gene: TRBJ2-7; CDR3 protein: ASSVQGRAEQY
D gene: -; V gene: TRBV18; J gene: TRBJ1-6; CDR3 protein: ASSPKVQANSPLH
D gene: -; V gene: TRBV19; J gene: TRBJ2-7; CDR3 protein: ASSIYRGEQY
D gene: TRBD1; V gene: TRBV30; J gene: TRBJ2-7; CDR3 protein: AWSVRGGTGFNEQY
D gene: -; V gene: TRBV5-1; J gene: TRBJ1-2; CDR3 protein: ASSHDSNYGYT
D gene: -; V gene: TRBV6-5; J gene: TRBJ1-3; CDR3 protein: ASEREGGNTIY
D gene: TRBD1; V gene: TRBV19; J gene: TRBJ2-3; CDR3 protein: AIGTATDTQY
D gene: -; V gene: TRBV19; J gene: TRBJ1-1; CDR3 protein: ASSIGGTNTEAF
D gene: -; V gene: TRBV6-5; J gene: TRBJ2-5; CDR3 protein: ASTSGSTQETQY
D gene: -; V gene: TRBV7-8; J gene: TRBJ2-7; CDR3 protein: ASSSKGGGTYEQY